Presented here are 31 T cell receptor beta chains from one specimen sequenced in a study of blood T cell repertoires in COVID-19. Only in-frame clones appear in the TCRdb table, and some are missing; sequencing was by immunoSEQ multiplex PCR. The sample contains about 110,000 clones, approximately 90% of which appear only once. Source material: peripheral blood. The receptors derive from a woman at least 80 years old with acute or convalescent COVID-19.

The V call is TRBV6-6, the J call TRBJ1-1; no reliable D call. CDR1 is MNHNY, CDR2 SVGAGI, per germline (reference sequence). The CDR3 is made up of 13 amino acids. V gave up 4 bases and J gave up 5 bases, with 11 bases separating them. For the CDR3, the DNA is TGTGCCAGCAGTTCCGCCCCGGGTACTGAAGCTTTCTTT. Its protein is CASSSAPGTEAFF.

The CDR3, as DNA: TGTGCCATCTCCCGACAGGGAGACGAGCAGTACTTC. Its translation is CAISRQGDEQYF. The V and J genes are TRBV10-3 and TRBJ2-7; 7 bases match TRBD1. J gave up 5 bases and V 8 bases, and 6 bases lay outside the gene matches. The CDR3 consists of 12 residues. From germline, CDR1 is ENHRY and CDR2 SYGVKD.

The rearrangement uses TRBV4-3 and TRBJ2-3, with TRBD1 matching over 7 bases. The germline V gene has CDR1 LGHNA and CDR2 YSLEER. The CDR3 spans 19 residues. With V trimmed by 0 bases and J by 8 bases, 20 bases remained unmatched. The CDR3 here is CASSQDQFNWDSWLSTQYF. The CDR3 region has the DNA TGCGCCAGCAGCCAAGATCAATTTAACTGGGACAGTTGGCTGTCTACGCAGTATTTT.

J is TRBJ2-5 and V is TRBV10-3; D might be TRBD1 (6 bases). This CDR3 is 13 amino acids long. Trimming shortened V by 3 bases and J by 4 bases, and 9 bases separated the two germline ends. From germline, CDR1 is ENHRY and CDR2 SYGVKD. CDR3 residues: CAISEGGRETQYF. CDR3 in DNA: TGTGCCATCAGTGAAGGGGGAAGAGAGACCCAGTACTTC.

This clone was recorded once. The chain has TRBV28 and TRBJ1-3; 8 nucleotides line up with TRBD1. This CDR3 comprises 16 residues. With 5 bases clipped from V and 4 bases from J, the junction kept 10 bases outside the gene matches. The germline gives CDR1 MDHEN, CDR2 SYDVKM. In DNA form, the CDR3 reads TGTGCCAGCAGTCCCATGCAGGGGGCGGGAGGAAACACCATATATTTT. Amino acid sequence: CASSPMQGAGGNTIYF.

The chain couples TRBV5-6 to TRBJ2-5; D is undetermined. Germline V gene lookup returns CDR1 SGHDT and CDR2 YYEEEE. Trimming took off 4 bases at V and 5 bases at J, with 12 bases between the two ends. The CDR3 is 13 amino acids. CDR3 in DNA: TGTGCCAGCAGCGCGTCCCCCGGGGAGACCCAGTACTTC. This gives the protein CASSASPGETQYF.

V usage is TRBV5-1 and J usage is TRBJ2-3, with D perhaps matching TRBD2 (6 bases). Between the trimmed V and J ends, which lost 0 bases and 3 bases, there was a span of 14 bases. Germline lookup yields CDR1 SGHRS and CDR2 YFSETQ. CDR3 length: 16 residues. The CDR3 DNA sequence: TGCGCCAGCAGCTTGGGGGCTCCCGGGGGAACAGATACGCAGTATTTT. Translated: CASSLGAPGGTDTQYF.

The CDR3 coding sequence is TGTGCCAGCAGTTCGGGACAGATGGAGACCCAGTACTTC. Translated, it gives CASSSGQMETQYF. The rearrangement links TRBV28 to TRBJ2-5; 7 positions match TRBD1. The CDR3 covers 13 residues. After removal of 4 bases from V and 5 bases from J, the junction contained 4 bases not matched to a gene. Germline V gene data show CDR1 as MDHEN and CDR2 as SYDVKM.

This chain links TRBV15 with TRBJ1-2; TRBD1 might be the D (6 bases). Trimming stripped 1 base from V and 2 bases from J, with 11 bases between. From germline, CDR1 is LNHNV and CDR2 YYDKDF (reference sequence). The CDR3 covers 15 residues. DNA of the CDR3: TGTGCCACCAGCAGAGGTAGACAGGCCAACTATGGCTACACCTTC. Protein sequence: CATSRGRQANYGYTF. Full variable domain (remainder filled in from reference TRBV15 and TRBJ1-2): DAMVIQNPRYQVTQFGKPVTLSCSQTLNHNVMYWYQQKSSQAPKLLFHYYDKDFNNEADTPDNFQSRRPNTSFCFLDIRSPGLGDTAMYLCATSRGRQANYGYTFGSGTRLTVV.

CDR3 loop: CASSLIVGSFNEQFF. The CDR3 coding sequence is TGTGCCAGCAGCTTAATCGTCGGTAGCTTCAATGAGCAGTTCTTC. The rearrangement joins TRBV7-6 to TRBJ2-1; no definite D call. The V gene's germline CDR1 is SGHVS and CDR2 FNYEAQ. V lost 2 bases and J 6 bases, leaving 14 bases between the germline ends. The CDR3 consists of 15 residues.

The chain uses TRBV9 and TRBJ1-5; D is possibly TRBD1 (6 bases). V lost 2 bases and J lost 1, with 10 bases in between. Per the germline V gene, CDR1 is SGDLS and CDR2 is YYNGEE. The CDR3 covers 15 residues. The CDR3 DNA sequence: TGTGCCAGCAGCGTCGGGACAACAAGCAATCAGCCCCAGCATTTT. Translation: CASSVGTTSNQPQHF.

CDR3 nucleotide sequence: TGTGCCAGCAGCTTAATGCGGGGTTCTACAGATACGCAGTATTTT. Its protein is CASSLMRGSTDTQYF. The gene calls are TRBV7-2 and TRBJ2-3; the D gene is possibly TRBD2 (6 bases). Germline CDR1 is SGHTA and CDR2 is FQGNSA. This CDR3 contains 15 residues. The V end was cut by 2 bases, the J end by 3 bases, with 12 bases between.

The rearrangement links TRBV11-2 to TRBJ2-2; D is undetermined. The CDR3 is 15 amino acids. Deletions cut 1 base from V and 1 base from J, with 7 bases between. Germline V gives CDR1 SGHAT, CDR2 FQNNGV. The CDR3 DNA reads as TGTGCCAGCAGCTTAGGCTCCAGGAACACCGGGGAGCTGTTTTTT. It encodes CASSLGSRNTGELFF.

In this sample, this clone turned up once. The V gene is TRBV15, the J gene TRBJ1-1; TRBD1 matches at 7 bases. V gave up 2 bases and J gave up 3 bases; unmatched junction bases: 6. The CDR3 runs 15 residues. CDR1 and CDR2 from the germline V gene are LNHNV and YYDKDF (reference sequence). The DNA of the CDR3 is TGTGCCACCAGCAGACCAGGGGGTGGTTACACTGAAGCTTTCTTT. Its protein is CATSRPGGGYTEAFF.

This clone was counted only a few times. CDR3 DNA sequence: TGCAGCGTCCGGGATCAGGGGGACGAGACCCAGTACTTC. It specifies CSVRDQGDETQYF. The V call is TRBV29-1, the J call TRBJ2-5, with 7 bases matching TRBD1. The CDR3 is 13 residues long. Germline CDR1 SQVTM, CDR2 ANQGSEA. Trimming cost V 6 bases and J 5 bases; bases outside gene matches: 9.

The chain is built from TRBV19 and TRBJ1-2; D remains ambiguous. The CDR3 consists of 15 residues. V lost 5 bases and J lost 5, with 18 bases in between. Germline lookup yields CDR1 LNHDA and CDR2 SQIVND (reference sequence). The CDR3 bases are TGTGCCAGTAGTGTGGACGCCCGGGGAGGGTATGGCTACACCTTC. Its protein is CASSVDARGGYGYTF.

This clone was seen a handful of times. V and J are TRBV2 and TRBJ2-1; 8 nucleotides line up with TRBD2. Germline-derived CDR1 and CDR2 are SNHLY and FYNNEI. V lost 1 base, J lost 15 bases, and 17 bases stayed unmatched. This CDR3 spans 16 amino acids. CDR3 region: CASSEEPTSAWSFRFF. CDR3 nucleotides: TGTGCCAGCAGTGAAGAACCGACTAGCGCTTGGTCGTTTAGGTTCTTC.

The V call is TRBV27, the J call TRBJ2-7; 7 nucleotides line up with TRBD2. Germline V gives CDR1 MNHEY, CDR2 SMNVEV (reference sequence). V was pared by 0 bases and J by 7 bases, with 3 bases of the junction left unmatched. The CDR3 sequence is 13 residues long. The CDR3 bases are TGTGCCAGCAGTTTATCGGAGCGGGGTGAGCAGTACTTC. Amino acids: CASSLSERGEQYF.

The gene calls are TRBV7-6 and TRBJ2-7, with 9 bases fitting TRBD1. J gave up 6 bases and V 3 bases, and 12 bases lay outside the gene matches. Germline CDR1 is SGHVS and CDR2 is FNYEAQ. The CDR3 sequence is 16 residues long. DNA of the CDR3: TGTGCCAGCAGCTTCCCCTCACAGGGGGCATATGGCGAGCAGTACTTC. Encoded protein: CASSFPSQGAYGEQYF.

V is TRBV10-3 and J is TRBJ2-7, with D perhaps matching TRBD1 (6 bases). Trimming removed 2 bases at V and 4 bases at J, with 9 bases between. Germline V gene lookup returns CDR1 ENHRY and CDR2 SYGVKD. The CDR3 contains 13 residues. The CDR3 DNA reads TGTGCCATCAGTGAGGGCAGGGGATACGAGCAGTACTTC. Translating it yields CAISEGRGYEQYF.

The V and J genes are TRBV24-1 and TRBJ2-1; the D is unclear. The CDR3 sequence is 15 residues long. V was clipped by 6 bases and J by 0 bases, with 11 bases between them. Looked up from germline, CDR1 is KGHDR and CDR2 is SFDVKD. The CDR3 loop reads CATSIDTSSYNEQFF. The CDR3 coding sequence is TGTGCCACCAGTATAGACACGAGCTCCTACAATGAGCAGTTCTTC.

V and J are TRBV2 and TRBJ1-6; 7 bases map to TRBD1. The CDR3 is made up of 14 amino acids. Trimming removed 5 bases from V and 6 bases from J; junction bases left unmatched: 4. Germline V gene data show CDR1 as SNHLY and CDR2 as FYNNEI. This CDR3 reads CASSSDRINSPLHF. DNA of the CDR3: TGTGCCAGCAGTTCGGACAGGATTAATTCACCCCTCCACTTT.

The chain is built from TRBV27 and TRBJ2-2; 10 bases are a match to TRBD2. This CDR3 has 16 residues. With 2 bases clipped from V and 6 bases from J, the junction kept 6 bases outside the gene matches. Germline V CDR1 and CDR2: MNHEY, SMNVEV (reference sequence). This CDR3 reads CASSLTSGGAAGELFF. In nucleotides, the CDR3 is TGTGCCAGCAGTTTAACAAGCGGGGGGGCCGCCGGGGAGCTGTTTTTT.

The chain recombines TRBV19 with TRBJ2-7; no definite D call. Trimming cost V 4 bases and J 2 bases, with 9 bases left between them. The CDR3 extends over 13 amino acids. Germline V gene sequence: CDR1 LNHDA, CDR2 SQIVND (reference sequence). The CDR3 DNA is TGTGCCAGTAGTAATGTCCTAGCCTACGAGCAGTACTTC. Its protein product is CASSNVLAYEQYF.

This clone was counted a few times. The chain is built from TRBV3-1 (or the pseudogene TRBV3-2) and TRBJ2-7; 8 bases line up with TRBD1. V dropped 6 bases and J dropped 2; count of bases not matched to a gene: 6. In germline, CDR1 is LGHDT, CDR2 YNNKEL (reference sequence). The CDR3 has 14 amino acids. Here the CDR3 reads CASRQTTGAYEQYF. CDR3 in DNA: TGTGCCAGCAGACAGACGACAGGGGCCTACGAGCAGTACTTC.

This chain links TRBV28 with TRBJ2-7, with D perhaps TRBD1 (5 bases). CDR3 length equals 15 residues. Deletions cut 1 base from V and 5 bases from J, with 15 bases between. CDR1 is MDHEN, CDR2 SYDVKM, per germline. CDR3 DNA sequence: TGTGCCAGCAGTTTATCGGCAGGGTTGTTAGACGAGCAGTACTTC. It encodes CASSLSAGLLDEQYF.

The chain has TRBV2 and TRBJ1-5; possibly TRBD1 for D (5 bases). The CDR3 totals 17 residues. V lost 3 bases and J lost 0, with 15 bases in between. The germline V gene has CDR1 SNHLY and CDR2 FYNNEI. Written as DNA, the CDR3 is TGTGCCAGCAGTGACGCCGACAGCGCGTATAGCAATCAGCCCCAGCATTTT. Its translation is CASSDADSAYSNQPQHF.

The DNA for the CDR3 is TGTGCCAGCAGTTTATTTGGAGCGGGTCGCCCGACAGATACGCAGTATTTT. Translating it yields CASSLFGAGRPTDTQYF. The gene calls are TRBV27 and TRBJ2-3, with a weak D call TRBD2 (6 bases). Germline assignment: CDR1 MNHEY and CDR2 SMNVEV (reference sequence). The CDR3 totals 17 residues. V shed 1 base and J shed 3 bases, with 17 bases lying between them.

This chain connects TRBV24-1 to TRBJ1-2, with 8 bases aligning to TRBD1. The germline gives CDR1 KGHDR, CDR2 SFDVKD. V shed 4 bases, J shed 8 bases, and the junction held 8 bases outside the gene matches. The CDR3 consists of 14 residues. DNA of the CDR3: TGTGCCACCAGTGACCCTACAGGGGGTCTAGGCTACACCTTC. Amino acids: CATSDPTGGLGYTF.

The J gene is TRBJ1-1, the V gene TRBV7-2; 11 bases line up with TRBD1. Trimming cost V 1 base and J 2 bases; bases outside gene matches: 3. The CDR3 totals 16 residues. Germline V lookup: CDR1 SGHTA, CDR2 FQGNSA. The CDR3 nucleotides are TGTGCCAGCAGCTTAGGGACAGGGGGCATCAACACTGAAGCTTTCTTT. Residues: CASSLGTGGINTEAFF.

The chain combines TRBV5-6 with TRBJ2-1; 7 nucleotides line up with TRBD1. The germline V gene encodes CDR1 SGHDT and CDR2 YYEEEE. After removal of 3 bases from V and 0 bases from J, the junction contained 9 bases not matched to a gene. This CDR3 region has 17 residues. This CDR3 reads CASSSPWGQSSYNEQFF. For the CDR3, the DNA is TGTGCCAGCAGCTCGCCGTGGGGACAGAGCTCCTACAATGAGCAGTTCTTC.